This T cell receptor (beta chain) was observed in a study of tumor and adjacent non-tumor tissue in lung cancer. The CDR3 is 15 amino acids. Per germline, CDR1 MNHEY and CDR2 SVGAGI. No cell sorting was done before RNA was extracted from the tissue. This non-tumor lung sample came from over 3 cm beyond the tumor edge. Chemotherapy-naive patients with new lung cancer underwent thoracic surgery in China, August–November 2014. Whole-study results and caveats: Normal lung showed higher cumulative top 100 clone frequency than tumor. Shorter survival was associated with higher TCR diversity in tumors.

A modified ARM-PCR protocol with three rounds of nested PCR amplified TCRbeta. TCRdb reprocessed the multiplex PCR reads via MiXCR and lists one record per CDR3 protein. The data hold about 67,000 distinct CDR3 sequences, with 65% to 80% observed a single time. A note on this clonotype: Its antigen remains unknown. A junction end diverges from the germline sequence, so it may reflect a read error.

The specimen was distant non-tumor lung tissue. The chain couples TRBV6-5 to TRBJ1-2; D gene unclear. The clonotype originates from a man in his 60s with non-small cell lung cancer. CDR3 sequence: CVSSYTSAALRGCTF. As DNA, the CDR3 is TGTGTCAGCAGTTACACCTCGGCCGCGCTGCGAGGCTGCACCTTT.